This T cell receptor beta chain comes out of a study of blood T cell repertoires in COVID-19. For the study at large: Samples taken during acute and convalescent COVID-19 were collected in the United States, Italy and Spain. The cDNA or gDNA used as material had been derived from T cells, B-cell-depleted T cells, or PBMCs.

In the study's own analysis: Counts of nucleated cells, estimated from reference gene primer amplification, were obtained. Generated by immunoSEQ multiplex PCR, the TCRdb table keeps only in-frame clones and is missing some. The D gene and trimming were derived from the DNA, and the V and J assignments and clone size from that table. The table has around 100,000 clones, 89% seen once; the top ten hold 17%. The CDR3 consists of 15 residues. The germline CDR1 and CDR2 sequences are SNHLY and FYNNEI. With 5 bases clipped from V and 4 bases from J, the junction kept 11 bases outside the gene matches. The material sequenced was peripheral blood. This chain links TRBV2 with TRBJ2-7; 7 nucleotides line up with TRBD2. This sequence was found in an elderly woman in a cohort sampled during active COVID-19. The CDR3 DNA reads as TGTGCCAGCAGTATCGGCGGGGGTGGTCAATACGAGCAGTACTTC. This translates into CASSIGGGGQYEQYF.